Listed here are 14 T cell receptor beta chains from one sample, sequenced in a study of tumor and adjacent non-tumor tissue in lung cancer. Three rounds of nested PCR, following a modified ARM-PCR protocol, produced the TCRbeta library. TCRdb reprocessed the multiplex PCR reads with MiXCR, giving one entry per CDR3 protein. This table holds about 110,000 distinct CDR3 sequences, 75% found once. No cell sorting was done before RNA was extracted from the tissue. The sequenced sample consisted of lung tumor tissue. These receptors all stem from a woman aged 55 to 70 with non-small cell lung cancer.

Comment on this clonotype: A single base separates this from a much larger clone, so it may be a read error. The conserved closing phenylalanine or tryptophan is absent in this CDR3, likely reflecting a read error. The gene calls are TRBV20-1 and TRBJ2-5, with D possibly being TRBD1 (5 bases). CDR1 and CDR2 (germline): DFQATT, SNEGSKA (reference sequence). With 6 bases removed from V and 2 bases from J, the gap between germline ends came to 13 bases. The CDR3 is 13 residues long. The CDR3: CSALGQVQETQYS. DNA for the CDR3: TGCAGTGCCCTCGGACAAGTTCAAGAGACCCAGTACTCC.

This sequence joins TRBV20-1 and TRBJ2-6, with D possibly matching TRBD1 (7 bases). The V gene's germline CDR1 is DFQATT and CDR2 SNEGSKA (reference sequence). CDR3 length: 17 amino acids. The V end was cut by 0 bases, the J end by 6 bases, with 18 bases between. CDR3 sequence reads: CSARDNRGLSLANVLTF. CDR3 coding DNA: TGCAGTGCTAGAGATAACAGGGGACTCTCTCTGGCCAACGTCCTGACTTTC.

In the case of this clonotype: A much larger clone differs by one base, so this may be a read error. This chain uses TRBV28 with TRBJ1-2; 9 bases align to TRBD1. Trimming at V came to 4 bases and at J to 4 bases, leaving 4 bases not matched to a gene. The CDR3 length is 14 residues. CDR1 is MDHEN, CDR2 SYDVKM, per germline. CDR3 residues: CASSSQQGAYGYTF. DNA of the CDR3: TGTGCCAGCAGTTCACAACAGGGGGCCTATGGCTACACCTTC.

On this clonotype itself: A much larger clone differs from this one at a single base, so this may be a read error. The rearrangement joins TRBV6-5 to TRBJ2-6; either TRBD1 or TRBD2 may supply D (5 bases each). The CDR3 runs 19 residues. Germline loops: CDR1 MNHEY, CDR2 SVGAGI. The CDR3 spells CASSYRSTLASSGANVMTF. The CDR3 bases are TGTGCCAGCAGTTACAGGAGCACGTTGGCTAGCTCTGGGGCCAACGTCATGACTTTC.

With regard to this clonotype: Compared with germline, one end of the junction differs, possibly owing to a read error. This CDR3 reads CARSLSPSSGEQLFF. As DNA, the CDR3 is TGTGCCAGAAGCTTGAGTCCTTCGTCGGGTGAACAACTCTTTTTT. This sequence joins TRBV5-4 and TRBJ1-4, with D uncertain. CDR1 SGHNT and CDR2 YYREEE come from the germline V gene (reference sequence). This CDR3 has 15 residues. The complete variable domain, with remaining parts taken from reference TRBV5-4 and TRBJ1-4, reads ETGVTQSPTHLIKTRGQQVTLRCSSQSGHNTVSWYQQALGQGPQFIFQYYREEENGRGNFPPRFSGLQFPNYSSELNVNALELDDSALYLCARSLSPSSGEQLFFGSGTQLSVL.

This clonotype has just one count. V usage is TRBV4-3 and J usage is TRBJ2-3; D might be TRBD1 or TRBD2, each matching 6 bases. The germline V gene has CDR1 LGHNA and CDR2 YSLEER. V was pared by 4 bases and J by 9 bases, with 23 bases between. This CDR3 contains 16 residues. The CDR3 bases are TGCGCCAGCAGCCGGAGCATAAGGGGGGATATAGAAACGCAGTATTTT. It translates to CASSRSIRGDIETQYF.

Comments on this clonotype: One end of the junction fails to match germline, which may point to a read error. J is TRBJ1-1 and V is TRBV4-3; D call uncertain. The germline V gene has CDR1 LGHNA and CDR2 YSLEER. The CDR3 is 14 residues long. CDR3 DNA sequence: TGCGCCAGCAGCCTAGACGGCTCTAACTCTGAAACTTTCTTT. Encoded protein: CASSLDGSNSETFF.

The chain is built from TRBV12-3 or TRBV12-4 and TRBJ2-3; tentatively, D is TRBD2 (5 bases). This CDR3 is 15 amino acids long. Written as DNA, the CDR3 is TGTGATAGCAGTTTGGAGGCGGCGGTTACAGATACGCAGTATTTT. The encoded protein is CDSSLEAAVTDTQYF.

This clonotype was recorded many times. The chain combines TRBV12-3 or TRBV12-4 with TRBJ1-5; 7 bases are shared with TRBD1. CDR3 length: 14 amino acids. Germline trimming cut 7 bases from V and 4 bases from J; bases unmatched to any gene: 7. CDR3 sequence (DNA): TGTGCCAGCACACTGGACAGGCTAAATCAGCCCCAGCATTTT. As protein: CASTLDRLNQPQHF.

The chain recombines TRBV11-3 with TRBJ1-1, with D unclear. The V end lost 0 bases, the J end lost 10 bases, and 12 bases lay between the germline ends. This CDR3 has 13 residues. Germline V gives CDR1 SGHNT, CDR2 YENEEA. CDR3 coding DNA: TGTGCCAGCAGCTTAGATGCCGGGAGACGAGCTTTCTTT. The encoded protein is CASSLDAGRRAFF.

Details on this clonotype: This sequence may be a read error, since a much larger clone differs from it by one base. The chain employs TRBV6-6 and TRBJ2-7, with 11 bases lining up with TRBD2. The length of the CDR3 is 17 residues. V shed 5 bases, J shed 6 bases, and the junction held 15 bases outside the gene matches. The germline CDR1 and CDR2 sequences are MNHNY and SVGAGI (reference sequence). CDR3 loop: CASSRLAGTPMLPEQYF. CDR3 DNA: TGTGCCAGCAGTAGACTAGCGGGGACCCCCATGCTACCCGAGCAGTACTTC.

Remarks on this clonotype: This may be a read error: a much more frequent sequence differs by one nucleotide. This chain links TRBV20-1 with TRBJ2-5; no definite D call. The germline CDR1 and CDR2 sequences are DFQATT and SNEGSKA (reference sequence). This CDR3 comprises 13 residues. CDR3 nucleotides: TGCACTGCCCTCTCCGTACAGAAAGAGACCCAGTACTTC. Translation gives CTALSVQKETQYF.

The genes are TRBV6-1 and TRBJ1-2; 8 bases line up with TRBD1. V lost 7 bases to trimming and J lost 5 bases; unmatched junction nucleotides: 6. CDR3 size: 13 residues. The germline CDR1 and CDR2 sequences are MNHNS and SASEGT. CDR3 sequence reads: CASKDRDGYGYTF. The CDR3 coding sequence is TGTGCCAGCAAGGACAGGGATGGATATGGCTACACCTTC.

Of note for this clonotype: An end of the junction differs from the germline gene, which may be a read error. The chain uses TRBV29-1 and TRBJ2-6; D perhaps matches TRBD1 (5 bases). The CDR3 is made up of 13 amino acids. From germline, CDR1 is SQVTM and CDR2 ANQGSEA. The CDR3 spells CSNASSGANVLSF. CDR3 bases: TGCAGCAATGCCAGCTCTGGGGCCAACGTCCTGTCTTTC.